These 13 T cell receptor beta chains were all obtained from the same sample, sequenced in a study of T cells expressing NK-cell markers. One entry per CDR3 protein, without DNA, is what TCRdb gives after re-calling the 5' RACE reads. The data show about 150,000 distinct CDR3 sequences, and the top ten clones hold less than 40%. The specimen was blood T cells: a sorted CD56 or NKG2C T cell subset, CD4+ or CD8+ T cells, or bulk PBMC T cells (not recorded which). The receptors come from a woman between 50 and 59 years old in good health.

The chain couples TRBV12-3 or TRBV12-4 to TRBJ2-3; TCRdb gives TRBD2 as the D gene, but with no DNA this cannot be confirmed. This CDR3 contains 15 residues. This chain's CDR3 is CASSLTRMAGDTQYF.

The chain's CDR3 is CSARDQGGPPETQYF. This chain connects TRBV20-1 to TRBJ2-5; the TCRdb call, TRBD1, lacks DNA for checking. The CDR3 is made up of 15 amino acids. Germline assignment: CDR1 DFQATT and CDR2 SNEGSKA (reference sequence).

V and J are TRBV6-5 and TRBJ1-2; TCRdb reports TRBD1, a call that lacks DNA to check it against. The germline V gene has CDR1 MNHEY and CDR2 SVGAGI. The CDR3 totals 18 residues. The CDR3 region is CASSYSILGDRDGYGYTF.

V is TRBV19 and J is TRBJ2-1; lacking DNA, the TRBD1 call made by TCRdb goes unchecked. Germline CDR1 reads LNHDA; CDR2 reads SQIVND (reference sequence). There are 15 residues in the CDR3. The CDR3 reads CASSTGDRSINEQFF.

This CDR3 is CASSLETERETQYF. This rearrangement joins TRBV12-3 or TRBV12-4 to TRBJ2-5. CDR3 size: 14 residues.

The chain recombines TRBV27 with TRBJ2-1; checking the TCRdb D call of TRBD1 is not possible without DNA. This CDR3 has 12 residues. Per germline, CDR1 MNHEY and CDR2 SMNVEV (reference sequence). This CDR3 is CASSAPPNEQFF.

V and J are TRBV4-1 and TRBJ2-5. The CDR3 has 13 residues. CDR1 and CDR2 (germline): MGHRA, YSYEKL. CDR3 loop: CASSLDNEETQYF.

This chain's CDR3 is CASPKKGRPVGDTQYF. The chain is built from TRBV6-5 and TRBJ2-3; TCRdb proposes TRBD2, but this gene call is untestable without DNA. The CDR3 runs 16 residues. The germline V gene has CDR1 MNHEY and CDR2 SVGAGI.

The CDR3 region is CASRRYGTSGTRTGELFF. The chain links TRBV5-1 to TRBJ2-2; TCRdb lists TRBD2, though no DNA is available to test this call. The CDR3 runs to 18 residues. Germline loops: CDR1 SGHRS, CDR2 YFSETQ. The whole variable domain, remainder taken from reference TRBV5-1 and TRBJ2-2, is KAGVTQTPRYLIKTRGQQVTLSCSPISGHRSVSWYQQTPGQGLQFLFEYFSETQRNKGNFPGRFSGRQFSNSRSEMNVSTLELGDSALYLCASRRYGTSGTRTGELFFGEGSRLTVL.

The chain couples TRBV7-9 to TRBJ2-1; as DNA is missing, the TRBD2 call by TCRdb cannot be tested. This CDR3 is 13 amino acids long. CDR1 and CDR2 (germline): SEHNR, FQNEAQ (reference sequence). The CDR3 loop reads CASSLDVRGEQFF.

This chain uses TRBV7-8 with TRBJ1-5; no DNA is available, so the TRBD1 call from TCRdb remains unchecked. There are 14 residues in the CDR3. Germline assignment: CDR1 SGHVS and CDR2 FQNEAQ. The CDR3 is CASSLVGGEQPQHF.

The chain joins TRBV5-1 to TRBJ1-2; TCRdb returns TRBD1, unconfirmable since there is no DNA. The CDR3 length is 15 residues. The germline gives CDR1 SGHRS, CDR2 YFSETQ. This chain's CDR3 is CASIPGEGALYGYTF.

This chain links TRBV27 with TRBJ2-1; TCRdb proposes TRBD2, but this gene call is untestable without DNA. The CDR3 runs 15 residues. The germline V gene encodes CDR1 MNHEY and CDR2 SMNVEV (reference sequence). CDR3 residues: CASTRGAGVYNEQFF.